The source of this TCR beta chain is a study of cytomegalovirus exposure and HLA in healthy donors. At the level of the study: A preliminary data release comprised tens of millions of unique TCRs obtained from HLA-typed donors. Among the approximately 400 donors who were genotyped, roughly 76% fell in the genetic ancestry cluster that is associated with self-reported Caucasian donors. General observations from the study: Later on, an analysis showed TCR association rates differing by HLA locus, with DRB1 the most and HLA-C the fewest. In a later analysis, parvovirus B19, influenza, CMV and Epstein-Barr virus appeared linked to several top co-occurrence clusters.

Concerning this clone: The antigen remains unidentified.

The junction had 2 bases not matched to a gene; V was cut back by 4 bases and J by 7 bases. The CDR3 runs 13 residues. Germline V gives CDR1 ENHRY, CDR2 SYGVKD. Use of 60 Vbeta and 13 Jbeta primers characterized the PCR. Using immunoSEQ multiplex PCR, the repertoire was profiled, and TCRdb retains in-frame clones only, with some absent. The sample lists some 170,000 clones, more than 70% seen once, with about 1.3% in the top ten. The origin of this receptor is a man aged 60 to 75 in good health and CMV-seronegative. The sample consisted of PBMCs. The chain couples TRBV10-3 to TRBJ2-1; 9 bases are a match to TRBD2. The CDR3 loop reads CAISGTSENEQFF. The CDR3 DNA reads TGTGCCATCAGTGGGACTAGCGAAAATGAGCAGTTCTTC.